These 10 T cell receptor beta chains originate from one sample sequenced in a study of cytomegalovirus exposure and HLA in healthy donors. Using immunoSEQ multiplex PCR, the repertoire was profiled, and TCRdb retains in-frame clones only, with some absent. The repertoire holds more than 200,000 clones, about nine tenths seen once, with under 4% in the top ten. The sample was PBMCs. The receptors come from a woman aged 25 to 39 in good health and CMV-seronegative.

The chain has TRBV28 and TRBJ2-7; D remains ambiguous. The CDR3 covers 11 residues. Trimming shortened V by 7 bases and J by 6 bases, and 10 bases separated the two germline ends. CDR1 and CDR2 (germline): MDHEN, SYDVKM. The CDR3 DNA is TGTGCCAGCACCCGGCCGGGCGAGCAGTACTTC. Translation gives CASTRPGEQYF.

The rearrangement uses TRBV2 and TRBJ1-2; the D gene is possibly TRBD1 (6 bases). The CDR3 covers 15 residues. Germline CDR1 and CDR2: SNHLY and FYNNEI. V was cut by 0 bases and J by 4 bases, with 12 bases left in between. In DNA, the CDR3 is TGTGCCAGCAGTGAAGCAGGCGGGGACATCTATGGCTACACCTTC. Translated: CASSEAGGDIYGYTF.

J is TRBJ2-1 and V is TRBV29-1, with D perhaps TRBD1 or TRBD2 (5 bases each). V was clipped by 6 bases and J by 8 bases, with 11 bases between them. CDR3 length: 11 amino acids. Germline V CDR1 and CDR2: SQVTM, ANQGSEA. CDR3 sequence: CSVNKGHEQFF. In DNA, the CDR3 is TGCAGCGTAAATAAGGGACATGAGCAGTTCTTC.

The V gene is TRBV9, the J gene TRBJ2-7; the match to TRBD2 covers 8 bases. The CDR3 contains 15 residues. With V trimmed by 0 bases and J by 4 bases, 6 bases remained unmatched. Germline V lookup: CDR1 SGDLS, CDR2 YYNGEE. CDR3 sequence: CASSVGAGAGYEQYF. CDR3 sequence (DNA): TGTGCCAGCAGCGTAGGAGCGGGAGCGGGGTACGAGCAGTACTTC.

V gene TRBV9 combines with J gene TRBJ1-4; no firm D call. This CDR3 has 15 residues. CDR1 and CDR2 from the germline V gene are SGDLS and YYNGEE. Trimming removed 4 bases at V and 7 bases at J, with 17 bases between. In DNA form, the CDR3 reads TGTGCCAGCAGCCCCCTCGGGGATCCGGGTGAAAAACTGTTTTTT. It codes for CASSPLGDPGEKLFF.

The chain uses TRBV5-1 and TRBJ2-2; D unresolved. The germline gives CDR1 SGHRS, CDR2 YFSETQ. The length of the CDR3 is 13 residues. V was shortened by 1 base and J by 3 bases, with 4 bases between the two germline ends. The CDR3 spells CASSLQDTGELFF. DNA of the CDR3: TGCGCCAGCAGCTTGCAGGACACCGGGGAGCTGTTTTTT.

The rearrangement joins TRBV9 to TRBJ2-6, with D possibly matching TRBD1 (5 bases). The CDR3 runs to 16 residues. The germline gives CDR1 SGDLS, CDR2 YYNGEE. V lost 4 bases and J lost 0, with 11 bases in between. CDR3 sequence (DNA): TGTGCCAGCAGCCCCCTGGACACCTCTGGGGCCAACGTCCTGACTTTC. Its protein product is CASSPLDTSGANVLTF. Complete variable domain (other parts from reference TRBV9 and TRBJ2-6): DSGVTQTPKHLITATGQRVTLRCSPRSGDLSVYWYQQSLDQGLQFLIQYYNGEERAKGNILERFSAQQFPDLHSELNLSSLELGDSALYFCASSPLDTSGANVLTFGAGSRLTVL.

CDR3 DNA sequence: TGTGCCAGCACGACAGGGGAGCGGACCGGGGAGCTGTTTTTT. Its protein is CASTTGERTGELFF. This chain connects TRBV7-8 to TRBJ2-2, with 8 nucleotides matching TRBD1. The CDR3 is made up of 14 amino acids. J lost 5 bases, V lost 7 bases, and 6 bases had no gene match. The germline gives CDR1 SGHVS, CDR2 FQNEAQ.

This chain connects TRBV30 to TRBJ2-1; 16 bases are shared with TRBD2. Per the germline V gene, CDR1 is GTSNPN and CDR2 is SVGIG (reference sequence). V lost 3 bases, J lost 4 bases, and 9 bases stayed unmatched. The CDR3 covers 18 residues. CDR3 in DNA: TGTGCCTGGAGGGCCGGGACTAGCGGGAGGGCCTCATACAATGAGCAGTTCTTC. Translation: CAWRAGTSGRASYNEQFF.

The V call is TRBV6-4, the J call TRBJ2-1; the match to TRBD2 covers 8 bases. J was trimmed by 9 bases and V by 0 bases; bases with no gene match: 10. This CDR3 contains 16 residues. The germline CDR1 and CDR2 sequences are MRHNA and SNTAGT. The DNA of the CDR3 is TGTGCCAGCAGTGACTCAACGGGAGGGCCAGGGATTGAGCAGTTCTTC. Its protein product is CASSDSTGGPGIEQFF.